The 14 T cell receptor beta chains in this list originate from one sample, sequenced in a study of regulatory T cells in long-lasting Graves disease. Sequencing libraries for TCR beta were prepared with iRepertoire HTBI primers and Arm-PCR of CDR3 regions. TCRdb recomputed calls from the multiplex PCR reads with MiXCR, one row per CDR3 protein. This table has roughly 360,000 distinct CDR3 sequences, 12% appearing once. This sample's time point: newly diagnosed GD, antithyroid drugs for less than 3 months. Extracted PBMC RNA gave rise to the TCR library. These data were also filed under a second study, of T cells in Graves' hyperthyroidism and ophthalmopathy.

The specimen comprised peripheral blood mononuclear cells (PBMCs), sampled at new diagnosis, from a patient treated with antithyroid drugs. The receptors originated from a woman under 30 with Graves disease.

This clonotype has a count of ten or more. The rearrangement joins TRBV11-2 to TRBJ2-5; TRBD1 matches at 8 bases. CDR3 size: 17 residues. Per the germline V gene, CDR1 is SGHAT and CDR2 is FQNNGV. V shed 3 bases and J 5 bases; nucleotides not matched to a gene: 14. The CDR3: CASSLQHPGGAEETQYF. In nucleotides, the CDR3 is TGTGCCAGCAGCTTGCAACACCCAGGGGGCGCGGAGGAGACCCAGTACTTC.

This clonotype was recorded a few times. This chain's CDR3 is CASSQPPGRDVGNDGYTF. CDR3 DNA sequence: TGCGCCAGCAGCCAACCTCCGGGTAGGGATGTAGGGAACGATGGCTACACCTTC. V usage is TRBV4-3 and J usage is TRBJ1-2; D call uncertain. Germline V lookup: CDR1 LGHNA, CDR2 YSLEER. V shed 2 bases and J shed 6 bases, with 25 bases lying between them. CDR3 length: 18 amino acids.

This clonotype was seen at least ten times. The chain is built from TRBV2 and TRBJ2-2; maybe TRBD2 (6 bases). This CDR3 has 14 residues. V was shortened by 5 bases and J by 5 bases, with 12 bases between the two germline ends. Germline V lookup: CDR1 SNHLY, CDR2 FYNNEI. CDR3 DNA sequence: TGTGCCAGCAGTAAGATAGCGGCGACCGGGGAGCTGTTTTTT. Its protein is CASSKIAATGELFF.

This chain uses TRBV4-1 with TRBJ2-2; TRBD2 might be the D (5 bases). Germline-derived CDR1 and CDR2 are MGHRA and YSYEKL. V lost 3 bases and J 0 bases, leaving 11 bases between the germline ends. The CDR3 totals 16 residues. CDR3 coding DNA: TGCGCCAGCAGCCAGTTACCGGGATCGAACACCGGGGAGCTGTTTTTT. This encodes CASSQLPGSNTGELFF.

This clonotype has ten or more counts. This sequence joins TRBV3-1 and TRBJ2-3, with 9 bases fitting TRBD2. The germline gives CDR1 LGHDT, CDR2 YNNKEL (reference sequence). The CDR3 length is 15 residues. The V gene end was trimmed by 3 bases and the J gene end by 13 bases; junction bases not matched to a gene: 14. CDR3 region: CASSHGGNAGGPEYF. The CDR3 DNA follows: TGTGCCAGCAGCCACGGGGGGAACGCGGGAGGGCCGGAGTATTTT.

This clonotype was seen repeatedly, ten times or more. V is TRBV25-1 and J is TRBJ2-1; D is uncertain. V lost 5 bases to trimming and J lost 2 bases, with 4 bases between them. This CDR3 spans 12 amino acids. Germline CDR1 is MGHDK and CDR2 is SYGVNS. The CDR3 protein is CASSTAYNEQFF. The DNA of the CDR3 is TGTGCCAGCAGTACGGCCTACAATGAGCAGTTCTTC.

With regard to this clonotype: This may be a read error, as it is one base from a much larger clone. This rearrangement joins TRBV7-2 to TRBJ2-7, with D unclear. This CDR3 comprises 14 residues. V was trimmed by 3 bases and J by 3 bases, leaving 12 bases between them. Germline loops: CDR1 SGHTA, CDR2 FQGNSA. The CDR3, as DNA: TGTGCCAGCAGCTTCCTCCTCACCTACTACGAGCAGTACTTC. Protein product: CASSFLLTYYEQYF.

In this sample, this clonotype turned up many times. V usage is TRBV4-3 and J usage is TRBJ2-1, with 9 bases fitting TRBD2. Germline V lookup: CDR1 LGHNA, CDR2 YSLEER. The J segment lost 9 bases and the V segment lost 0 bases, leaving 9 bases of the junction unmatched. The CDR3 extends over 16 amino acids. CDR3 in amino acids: CASSQEGLAGYSEQFF. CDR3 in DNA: TGCGCCAGCAGCCAAGAGGGTCTAGCGGGATATAGTGAGCAGTTCTTC.

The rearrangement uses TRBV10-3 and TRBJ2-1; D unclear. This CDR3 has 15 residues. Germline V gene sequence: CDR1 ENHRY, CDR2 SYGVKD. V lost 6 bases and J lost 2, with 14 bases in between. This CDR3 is CAISKASNPYNEQFF. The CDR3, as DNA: TGTGCCATCAGCAAAGCTTCTAACCCCTACAATGAGCAGTTCTTC.

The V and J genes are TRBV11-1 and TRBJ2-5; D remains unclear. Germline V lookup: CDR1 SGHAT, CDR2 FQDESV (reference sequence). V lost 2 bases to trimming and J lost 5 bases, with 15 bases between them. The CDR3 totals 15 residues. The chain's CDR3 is CASSLSTRASETQYF. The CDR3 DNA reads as TGTGCCAGCAGCTTAAGCACAAGGGCGTCGGAGACCCAGTACTTC.

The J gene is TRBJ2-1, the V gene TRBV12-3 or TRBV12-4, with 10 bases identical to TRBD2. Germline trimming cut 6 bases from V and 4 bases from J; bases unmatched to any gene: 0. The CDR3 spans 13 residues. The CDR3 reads CASRAGGYNEQFF. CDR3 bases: TGTGCCAGCAGAGCGGGAGGGTACAATGAGCAGTTCTTC.

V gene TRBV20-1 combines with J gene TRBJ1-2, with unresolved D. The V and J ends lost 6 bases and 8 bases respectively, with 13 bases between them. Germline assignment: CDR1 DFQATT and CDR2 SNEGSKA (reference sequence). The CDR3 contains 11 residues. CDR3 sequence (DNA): TGCAGTGCCCTGGACCGCGGCGGCTACACCTTC. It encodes CSALDRGGYTF.

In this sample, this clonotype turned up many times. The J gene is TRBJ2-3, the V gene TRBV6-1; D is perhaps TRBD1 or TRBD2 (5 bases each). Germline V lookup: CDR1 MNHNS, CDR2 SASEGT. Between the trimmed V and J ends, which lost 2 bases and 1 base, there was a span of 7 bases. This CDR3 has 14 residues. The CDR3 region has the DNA TGTGCCAGCAGTGAATTGGGGGGCACAGATACGCAGTATTTT. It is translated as CASSELGGTDTQYF.

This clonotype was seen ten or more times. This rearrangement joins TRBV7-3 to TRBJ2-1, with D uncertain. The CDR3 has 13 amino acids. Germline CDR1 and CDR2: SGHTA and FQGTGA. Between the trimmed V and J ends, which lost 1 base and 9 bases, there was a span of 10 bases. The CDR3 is CASSLMKRSEQFF. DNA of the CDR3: TGTGCCAGCAGCTTAATGAAACGGAGTGAGCAGTTCTTC.